Below are 27 T cell receptor beta chains sequenced from a single sample in a study of CD8+ T cells in alopecia areata. RNA extraction and reverse transcription yielded cDNA as sequencing template. Profiled with immunoSEQ multiplex PCR; TCRdb holds only in-frame clones, not every one. The repertoire holds about 290,000 clones, with 55% to 70% as singletons. Treatment indicated: oral pan-JAK inhibitor, 5-10 mg twice daily. Sequenced material: CD4+ T cells sorted from blood, taken at week 24, from a patient treated with tofacitinib. Receptor source: a human donor with alopecia areata.

The chain recombines TRBV4-1 with TRBJ1-4; D may be TRBD1 (5 bases). V lost 2 bases, J lost 4 bases, and 14 bases lay in between. This CDR3 has 16 amino acids. CDR1 and CDR2 (germline): MGHRA, YSYEKL. CDR3 DNA sequence: TGCGCCAGCAGCCAATCACCGGCCAGGGTTAATGAAAAACTGTTTTTT. Translating it yields CASSQSPARVNEKLFF.

The chain carries TRBV2 and TRBJ1-5; 9 bases agree with TRBD1. The CDR3 has 13 amino acids. Germline V gene data show CDR1 as SNHLY and CDR2 as FYNNEI. V was pared by 6 bases and J by 7 bases, with 4 bases of the junction left unmatched. As DNA, the CDR3 is TGTGCCAGCAGGGACAGGGGCAGACAGCCCCAGCATTTT. Protein sequence: CASRDRGRQPQHF.

The rearrangement links TRBV11-3 to TRBJ2-6; D unresolved. The CDR3 length is 15 residues. CDR1 SGHNT and CDR2 YENEEA come from the germline V gene. The V gene lost 2 bases and the J gene lost 0 bases, with 5 bases spanning the gap. The CDR3 spells CASSLQYSGANVLTF. CDR3 nucleotide sequence: TGTGCCAGCAGCTTACAGTACTCTGGGGCCAACGTCCTGACTTTC.

This chain uses TRBV6-1 with TRBJ2-5; 7 nucleotides align to TRBD2. The CDR3 loop spans 13 amino acids. CDR1 MNHNS and CDR2 SASEGT come from the germline V gene. J lost 5 bases, V lost 4 bases, and 4 bases had no gene match. The CDR3 loop is CASSVSGPETQYF. The CDR3 bases are TGTGCCAGCAGTGTTAGCGGGCCGGAGACCCAGTACTTC.

J is TRBJ2-7 and V is TRBV7-2; 9 bases are a match to TRBD1. The CDR3 consists of 13 residues. V lost 4 bases to trimming and J lost 5 bases; unmatched junction nucleotides: 3. Per the germline V gene, CDR1 is SGHTA and CDR2 is FQGNSA. DNA for the CDR3: TGTGCCAGCAGCTGGACAGGGGCCCACGAGCAGTACTTC. It translates to CASSWTGAHEQYF.

This clone was detected once. The chain has TRBV4-3 and TRBJ2-1; unclear D gene. The V end was cut by 4 bases, the J end by 10 bases, with 8 bases between. The length of the CDR3 is 11 residues. Germline V gene sequence: CDR1 LGHNA, CDR2 YSLEER. CDR3 residues: CASSRGMEQFF. In DNA form, the CDR3 reads TGCGCCAGCAGCCGGGGTATGGAGCAGTTCTTC.

The J gene is TRBJ1-6, the V gene TRBV30, with D unresolved. Germline V gene data show CDR1 as GTSNPN and CDR2 as SVGIG (reference sequence). The CDR3 is 13 residues long. Deletions cut 7 bases from V and 6 bases from J, with 13 bases between. The CDR3 DNA sequence: TGTGCCTTCCGGAGGGTGGGTAATTCACCCCTCCACTTT. Its translation is CAFRRVGNSPLHF.

The chain joins TRBV29-1 to TRBJ1-1, with a tentative D call TRBD1 (5 bases). Germline V gene sequence: CDR1 SQVTM, CDR2 ANQGSEA. CDR3 size: 10 residues. Trimming removed 4 bases from V and 11 bases from J, with 11 bases in between. The CDR3 DNA reads as TGCAGCGTTGCAACAGAGGGGGCTTTCTTT. Translation gives CSVATEGAFF. Combining the CDR3 with reference TRBV29-1 and TRBJ1-1 gives the whole variable domain SAVISQKPSRDICQRGTSLTIQCQVDSQVTMMFWYRQQPGQSLTLIATANQGSEATYESGFVIDKFPISRPNLTFSTLTVSNMSPEDSSIYLCSVATEGAFFGQGTRLTVV.

This chain uses TRBV2 with TRBJ1-5; 8 bases match TRBD1. The ends lost 3 bases at V and 3 bases at J; junction bases unmatched: 4. Germline CDR1 is SNHLY and CDR2 is FYNNEI. The CDR3 sequence is 15 residues long. The CDR3 DNA is TGTGCCAGCAGTGAGCCGGGACAGGTCAATCAGCCCCAGCATTTT. Residues: CASSEPGQVNQPQHF.

The chain combines TRBV19 with TRBJ1-1, with unresolved D. V shed 2 bases and J shed 10 bases, with 14 bases lying between them. The CDR3 sequence is 13 residues long. Germline values: CDR1 LNHDA, CDR2 SQIVND (reference sequence). As DNA, the CDR3 is TGTGCCAGTAGTATATCGGCAGGTCGAACAGCTTTCTTT. It translates to CASSISAGRTAFF.

The chain employs TRBV9 and TRBJ2-4; D assignment may be TRBD1 or TRBD2 (5 bases each). Germline values: CDR1 SGDLS, CDR2 YYNGEE. V was shortened by 0 bases and J by 1 base, with 5 bases between the two germline ends. This CDR3 has 14 amino acids. CDR3 in DNA: TGTGCCAGCAGCGTAGGGGGGGCCAAAAACATTCAGTACTTC. Amino acids: CASSVGGAKNIQYF.

This chain uses TRBV15 with TRBJ2-5; 9 nucleotides line up with TRBD2. Germline V gene data show CDR1 as LNHNV and CDR2 as YYDKDF (reference sequence). The V and J ends lost 0 bases and 4 bases, in that order; junction bases with no gene match: 9. The CDR3 consists of 17 residues. CDR3 coding DNA: TGTGCCACCAGCAGAGATCACCAGCGGGGGGACGGAGAGACCCAGTACTTC. Amino acid sequence: CATSRDHQRGDGETQYF.

This clone was detected a few times. The V gene is TRBV29-1, the J gene TRBJ1-5, with 10 bases that match TRBD1. Per the germline V gene, CDR1 is SQVTM and CDR2 is ANQGSEA. The V and J ends lost 4 bases and 6 bases, in that order; junction bases with no gene match: 6. This CDR3 is 14 amino acids long. CDR3: CSVGTGGSSQPQHF. In nucleotides, the CDR3 is TGCAGCGTTGGGACAGGGGGTTCCTCTCAGCCCCAGCATTTT.

This clone came up once. This sequence joins TRBV29-1 and TRBJ2-7; 8 nucleotides line up with TRBD1. Germline CDR1 and CDR2: SQVTM and ANQGSEA. CDR3 size: 14 residues. Unmatched junction bases numbered 7, after V lost 4 bases and J lost 2 bases. The CDR3 DNA reads TGCAGCGTTGCTCCTAAGACAGGGGCCTACGAGCAGTACTTC. Protein product: CSVAPKTGAYEQYF.

A few counts support this clone. This chain connects TRBV4-1 to TRBJ1-2; D gene uncertain. V shed 1 base and J shed 2 bases, with 11 bases lying between them. This CDR3 comprises 15 residues. Germline V CDR1 and CDR2: MGHRA, YSYEKL. CDR3 in amino acids: CASSQGRGRNYGYTF. CDR3 coding DNA: TGCGCCAGCAGCCAAGGTCGAGGCAGGAACTATGGCTACACCTTC.

The V gene is TRBV29-1, the J gene TRBJ2-3; D gene uncertain. The length of the CDR3 is 13 residues. Germline CDR1 SQVTM, CDR2 ANQGSEA. Between the trimmed V and J ends, which lost 2 bases and 5 bases, there was a span of 11 bases. The CDR3 coding sequence is TGCAGCGTTGAAATTACGCAGTTAGATACGCAGTATTTT. Translating gives CSVEITQLDTQYF.

The chain combines TRBV2 with TRBJ2-1; 8 nucleotides agree with TRBD2. CDR3 length equals 16 residues. Germline assignment: CDR1 SNHLY and CDR2 FYNNEI. J gave up 2 bases and V 4 bases, and 7 bases lay outside the gene matches. The CDR3 spells CASSGLKRGPYNEQFF. The CDR3 DNA reads as TGTGCCAGCAGTGGCCTAAAGCGGGGGCCCTACAATGAGCAGTTCTTC.

This chain joins TRBV5-1 and TRBJ1-1; no reliable D call. Trimming pared 3 bases from V and 6 bases from J, leaving 12 bases between. Germline assignment: CDR1 SGHRS and CDR2 YFSETQ. CDR3 length equals 13 residues. CDR3 region: CASSYMGSAEAFF. The DNA for the CDR3 is TGCGCCAGCAGCTATATGGGTTCCGCTGAAGCTTTCTTT.

In this sample, this clone turned up a few times. The chain combines TRBV4-2 with TRBJ2-1; TRBD2 matches 8 bases. V lost 0 bases, J lost 4 bases, and 8 bases stayed unmatched. The CDR3 sequence is 17 residues long. Germline V gene sequence: CDR1 LGHNA, CDR2 YNFKEQ. The CDR3 DNA reads as TGTGCCAGCAGCCAAGATCCAGCGGGGGCGTATTACAATGAGCAGTTCTTC. As protein: CASSQDPAGAYYNEQFF.

In this sample, this clone turned up a few times. This chain connects TRBV2 to TRBJ1-1; 7 bases are shared with TRBD1. CDR3 length: 12 residues. V shed 5 bases, J shed 5 bases, and the junction held 2 bases outside the gene matches. The germline gives CDR1 SNHLY, CDR2 FYNNEI. CDR3 in amino acids: CASSRTGTEAFF. CDR3 DNA sequence: TGTGCCAGCAGTCGGACAGGAACTGAAGCTTTCTTT. Full variable domain (outside the CDR3, taken from reference TRBV2 and TRBJ1-1): EPEVTQTPSHQVTQMGQEVILRCVPISNHLYFYWYRQILGQKVEFLVSFYNNEISEKSEIFDDQFSVERPDGSNFTLKIRSTKLEDSAMYFCASSRTGTEAFFGQGTRLTVV.

The rearrangement joins TRBV23-1 to TRBJ1-5; no clear D gene. TRBV23-1 is reported as an ORF; its role is uncertain. Trimming removed 8 bases from V and 9 bases from J, with 2 bases in between. The CDR3 has 8 amino acids. The CDR3 loop reads CASRPQHF. The CDR3, as DNA: TGCGCCAGCCGGCCCCAGCATTTT.

This clone has only a few counts. The chain has TRBV4-3 and TRBJ2-7, with 7 positions matching TRBD2. CDR1 is LGHNA and CDR2 is YSLEER in the germline V gene. This CDR3 contains 17 residues. The junction had 10 bases not matched to a gene; V was cut back by 1 base and J by 1 base. CDR3 protein: CASSQGAYSRGSYEQYF. The CDR3 DNA reads as TGCGCCAGCAGCCAAGGTGCCTATTCGCGGGGGTCCTACGAGCAGTACTTC.

V and J are TRBV4-1 and TRBJ1-2; D gene ambiguous. V was cut by 1 base and J by 4 bases, with 7 bases left in between. The CDR3 consists of 13 residues. CDR1 is MGHRA and CDR2 is YSYEKL in the germline V gene. The CDR3 DNA reads as TGCGCCAGCAGCCAAGGCACGGCCTATGGCTACACCTTC. Protein sequence: CASSQGTAYGYTF.

The CDR3 region is CAWSAKGQIRTDTQYF. The CDR3 nucleotides read TGTGCCTGGAGTGCCAAGGGACAGATCCGCACAGATACGCAGTATTTT. V is TRBV30 and J is TRBJ2-3, with TRBD1 matching over 7 bases. CDR1 is GTSNPN, CDR2 SVGIG, per germline (reference sequence). V was pared by 1 base and J by 1 base, with 8 bases of the junction left unmatched. The CDR3 length is 16 residues.

The chain couples TRBV18 to TRBJ2-7, with TRBD2 as a possible D gene (5 bases). The CDR3 totals 13 residues. Trimming removed 3 bases at V and 6 bases at J, with 12 bases between. Germline V gene sequence: CDR1 KGHSH, CDR2 LQKENI. The DNA of the CDR3 is TGTGCCAGCTCACCTCGACCGGGGAGCGAGCAGTACTTC. Translation gives CASSPRPGSEQYF.

This clone appeared a few times. The gene calls are TRBV6-6 and TRBJ2-6; unclear D gene. The CDR3 contains 15 residues. Germline CDR1 MNHNY, CDR2 SVGAGI (reference sequence). The ends were cut back, 2 bases at V and 0 bases at J, with 5 bases in the middle. Here the CDR3 DNA reads TGTGCCAGCAGTTACAAGGGCTCTGGGGCCAACGTCCTGACTTTC. Amino acids: CASSYKGSGANVLTF.

V is TRBV7-2 and J is TRBJ2-5, with a weak D call TRBD1 (5 bases). This CDR3 comprises 13 residues. V lost 5 bases and J lost 4, with 11 bases in between. CDR1 is SGHTA, CDR2 FQGNSA, per germline. The CDR3 protein is CASSKGLGETQYF. The CDR3 DNA reads as TGTGCCAGCAGCAAGGGGTTGGGAGAGACCCAGTACTTC.